The 5 T cell receptor beta chains given below trace back to one sample, sequenced in a study of T cells in Graves' hyperthyroidism and ophthalmopathy. Amplification of TCR beta CDR3 regions used RNA as the template. A set of HTBI primers served as the primers for a first-round RT-PCR of the TCR CDR3. TCRdb independently ran MiXCR on the multiplex PCR reads; one entry per CDR3 protein. The table records about 320,000 distinct CDR3 sequences, roughly 17% of them present only once. The specimen sequenced was blood. The receptors originated from a man in his thirties or forties with Graves' hyperthyroidism.

Only a few counts were recorded for this clonotype. A read error may be the cause here, since a much bigger clone is one base away. The chain joins TRBV7-2 to TRBJ2-7; D uncertain. V dropped 5 bases and J dropped 1 base, with 15 bases sitting between them. The germline gives CDR1 SGHTA, CDR2 FQGNSA. This CDR3 region has 15 residues. CDR3 coding DNA: TGTGCCAGCAGCGAGAGCAGGACGCGGTCCTACGAGCAGTACTTC. Protein sequence: CASSESRTRSYEQYF.

This clonotype was counted many times. The gene calls are TRBV7-8 and TRBJ2-1; weak D call: TRBD1 (6 bases). Germline V gene sequence: CDR1 SGHVS, CDR2 FQNEAQ. CDR3 size: 13 residues. V was trimmed by 8 bases and J by 4 bases, leaving 12 bases between them. CDR3 amino acids: CASGLGQYNEQFF. CDR3 DNA sequence: TGTGCCAGCGGATTAGGACAGTACAATGAGCAGTTCTTC. Filled out from reference TRBV7-8 and TRBJ2-1, the complete variable domain reads GAGVSQSPRYKVAKRGQDVALRCDPISGHVSLFWYQQALGQGPEFLTYFQNEAQLDKSGLPSDRFFAERPEGSVSTLKIQRTQQEDSAVYLCASGLGQYNEQFFGPGTRLTVL.

CDR3 protein: CASSQKAGVSYEQYF. The CDR3 DNA reads TGTGCCAGCAGCCAAAAAGCAGGGGTATCCTACGAGCAGTACTTC. The rearrangement links TRBV4-2 to TRBJ2-7, with D possibly TRBD1 on 6 matching bases. Trimming cost V 2 bases and J 1 base, with 12 bases left between them. Germline V gene data show CDR1 as LGHNA and CDR2 as YNFKEQ. There are 15 residues in the CDR3.

This chain uses TRBV11-1 with TRBJ2-7, with 10 bases fitting TRBD2. This CDR3 region has 16 residues. CDR1 and CDR2 from the germline V gene are SGHAT and FQDESV (reference sequence). Trimming cost V 7 bases and J 3 bases; bases outside gene matches: 12. CDR3 sequence (DNA): TGTGCCAGCACCCCAATCCAAGGGACTAGCGTCTACGAGCAGTACTTC. Its translation: CASTPIQGTSVYEQYF.

This clonotype was seen repeatedly, ten times or more. The chain recombines TRBV11-1 with TRBJ2-1, with TRBD2 identical over 11 bases. J lost 6 bases, V lost 8 bases, and 18 bases had no gene match. This CDR3 has 18 amino acids. The germline V gene encodes CDR1 SGHAT and CDR2 FQDESV (reference sequence). CDR3: CASRPRTGLAGGFNEQFF. For the CDR3, the DNA is TGTGCCAGCCGCCCACGGACAGGCCTAGCGGGAGGATTCAATGAGCAGTTCTTC.